This is a list of T cell receptor beta chains from one sample in a study of blood T cells in healthy people across ages. TCRdb re-called the 5' RACE reads with MiXCR, one entry per CDR3 protein. The sample contains hundreds of thousands of distinct CDR3 sequences, 20% to 25% of which appear only once. The sample was blood. Receptor source: a man in his 70s in good health. Both conserved end residues are part of each CDR3. A D gene is named only where the DNA matches it firmly. Rows may omit the clone size; those that give it use once, few, many or a size class.

v_call	clone_size	d_call	j_call	cdr3_nt	cdr3_aa
TRBV18	once	TRBD2	TRBJ2-3	TGTGCCAGCTCATCATCAGCGGGGGGAAACACAGATACGCAGTATTTT	CASSSSAGGNTDTQYF
TRBV6-1	few	TRBD1	TRBJ2-7	TGTGCCAGCAGTGTACAGGGGAACTACGAGCAGTACTTC	CASSVQGNYEQYF
TRBV7-9	many	NA	TRBJ1-1	TGTGCCAGCAGCTTATTCGGAAACACTGAAGCTTTCTTT	CASSLFGNTEAFF
TRBV7-3	NA	TRBD2	TRBJ2-1	TGTGCCAGCAGCCAATGGGGAGCGGGGGAAATCAATGAGCAGTTCTTC	CASSQWGAGEINEQFF
TRBV6-5	NA	NA	TRBJ2-2	TGTGCCAGCAAGAGCGTTGCCGGGGAGCTGTTTTTT	CASKSVAGELFF
TRBV3-1	few	NA	TRBJ1-5	TGTGCCAGCAGCCAAGCACAGGGCGGGCAGCCCCAGCATTTT	CASSQAQGGQPQHF
TRBV28	NA	TRBD2	TRBJ2-6	TGTGCCAGCAGCCTTCTTAGCGGGAGTGGTGGGGCCAACGTCCTGACTTTC	CASSLLSGSGGANVLTF
TRBV20-1	NA	NA	TRBJ2-5	TGCAGTGCTCTAGCTTCACAAGAGACCCAGTACTTC	CSALASQETQYF
TRBV6-6	NA	TRBD2	TRBJ2-5	TGTGCCAGCAGGCCTCCGGGAGGGCCGCAAGAGACCCAGTACTTC	CASRPPGGPQETQYF
TRBV7-2	few	NA	TRBJ2-7	TGTGCCAGCAGCTTAGGCAGCGCCGCGGGCACCTACGAGCAGTACTTC	CASSLGSAAGTYEQYF
TRBV9	NA	NA	TRBJ2-2	TGTGCCAGCAGCAAGGGGAACAGGAAAGGGACCGGGGAGCTGTTTTTT	CASSKGNRKGTGELFF
TRBV20-1	NA	NA	TRBJ2-4	TGCAGTGCTATGAGGGCAGCCAAAAACATTCAGTACTTC	CSAMRAAKNIQYF
TRBV6-5	NA	NA	TRBJ1-2	TGTGCCGGCAGCCTTGGCGGGGCACTCTATGGCTACACCTTC	CAGSLGGALYGYTF
TRBV5-5	few	NA	TRBJ1-4	TGTGCCAGCAGCTTGGTACCTAGAAATGAAAAACTGTTTTTT	CASSLVPRNEKLFF
TRBV27	NA	NA	TRBJ2-7	TGTGCCAGCAGTTTGAATAGGCGATACGAGCAGTACTTC	CASSLNRRYEQYF
TRBV20-1	NA	TRBD1	TRBJ1-4	TGCAGTGCTCGAGAGGGGGCCCGGGAAAAACTGTTTTTT	CSAREGAREKLFF
TRBV6-6	few	NA	TRBJ2-5	TGTGCCAGCAGTGGACAGTTAGAGACCCAGTACTTC	CASSGQLETQYF
TRBV7-3	few	TRBD2	TRBJ2-3	TGTGCCAGCAGCTTAAAAGATAGCGGGAGAATAGATACGCAGTATTTT	CASSLKDSGRIDTQYF
TRBV12-3/TRBV12-4	NA	TRBD1	TRBJ2-2	TGTGCCAGCGATACAGGGGGCGTCACCGGGGAGCTGTTTTTT	CASDTGGVTGELFF
TRBV29-1	few	NA	TRBJ2-5	TGCAGCGTTGAAGATACGGGAGAGAAGGAGACCCAGTACTTC	CSVEDTGEKETQYF
TRBV5-5	NA	NA	TRBJ2-1	TGTGCCAGCAGCTGGGGGCCAGGGGACAATGAGCAGTTCTTC	CASSWGPGDNEQFF
TRBV20-1	NA	NA	TRBJ2-1	TGCAGTGCTAGAGATTCCAAGAGCTCCTACAATGAGCAGTTCTTC	CSARDSKSSYNEQFF
TRBV12-3/TRBV12-4	few	TRBD1	TRBJ2-7	TGTGCCAGCAGTTCCGGGACAGCTACGATTCAGTACTTC	CASSSGTATIQYF
TRBV7-9	NA	NA	TRBJ2-4	TGTGCCAGCAGCTTAGACGGGGGCGCGGGCAAAAACATTCAGTACTTC	CASSLDGGAGKNIQYF
TRBV29-1	few	TRBD1	TRBJ1-1	TGCAGCGTTGTGCTCAGGGGGCTGAACACTGAAGCTTTCTTT	CSVVLRGLNTEAFF
TRBV4-2	NA	NA	TRBJ1-5	TGTGCCAGCAGCCAAGAGATACAGGGTGGGCGCAATCAGCCCCAGCATTTT	CASSQEIQGGRNQPQHF
TRBV7-2	medium-sized	TRBD2	TRBJ2-5	TGTGCCAGCAGCTCAGGACTAGCGAGAGAGACCCAGTACTTC	CASSSGLARETQYF
TRBV3-1	NA	NA	TRBJ2-5	TGTGTCAGCAGCCTCAACAGTGAAACCCAGTACTTC	CVSSLNSETQYF
TRBV6-2/TRBV6-3	NA	NA	TRBJ1-4	TGTGCCAGCAGTTACTCGACACGTGGGGAAAAACTGTTTTTT	CASSYSTRGEKLFF
TRBV4-1	few	NA	TRBJ2-2	TGCGCCATCCCTCCGGGAAACACCGGGGAGCTGTTTTTT	CAIPPGNTGELFF
TRBV10-3	NA	NA	TRBJ1-2	TGTGCCACATCCCCGGGCCGCGCGGATGGCTACACCTTC	CATSPGRADGYTF
TRBV7-2	NA	TRBD1	TRBJ2-7	TGTGCCAGCAGCAAACAGACAGGGCCCTACGAGCAGTACTTC	CASSKQTGPYEQYF
TRBV29-1	NA	TRBD2	TRBJ2-1	TGCAGCGTGGAGGGACTAGCGGGAGCGGTCTACAATGAGCAGTTCTTC	CSVEGLAGAVYNEQFF
TRBV2	few	TRBD1	TRBJ2-5	TGTGCCAGCAGTCTTCAGGGGGCGAGGGAAGAGACCCAGTACTTC	CASSLQGAREETQYF
TRBV7-2	few	NA	TRBJ1-1	TGTGCCAGCAGCTTAGGTACTCAGGGTTACACTGAAGCTTTCTTT	CASSLGTQGYTEAFF
TRBV28	many	NA	TRBJ2-3	TGTGCCAGCGCCAGGGATAGCACAGATACGCAGTATTTT	CASARDSTDTQYF
TRBV2	NA	NA	TRBJ2-5	TGTGCCAGCAGTGCAAACGTCCAAGAGACCCAGTACTTC	CASSANVQETQYF
TRBV20-1	NA	TRBD1	TRBJ2-3	TGCAGTGCTGATCCCCGGGACAGGTTTTCAGATACGCAGTATTTT	CSADPRDRFSDTQYF
TRBV7-3	many	NA	TRBJ2-7	TGTGCCAGCAGCTTAAGCTCAGGGGACTACGAGCAGTACTTC	CASSLSSGDYEQYF
TRBV9	NA	NA	TRBJ2-7	TGTGCCAGCAGCGTAAAAGAACCGGGACACCTATACGAGCAGTACTTC	CASSVKEPGHLYEQYF
TRBV20-1	few	TRBD2	TRBJ2-7	TGCAGTGCTATGACCCCGCCCGGACTAGCGGGGGGCTACGAGCAGTACTTC	CSAMTPPGLAGGYEQYF
TRBV5-1	NA	NA	TRBJ2-3	TGCGCCAGCGGAGCGTTTTTGGGGTCCTCAACGCCAAGCACAGATACGCAGTATTTT	CASGAFLGSSTPSTDTQYF
TRBV18	NA	NA	TRBJ2-3	TGTGCCAGCTCAACCCCTGGTTCGGGGACCAACCCGGATACGCAGTATTTT	CASSTPGSGTNPDTQYF
TRBV15	NA	NA	TRBJ2-3	TGTGCCACCAGCAGAGATGAAGTGGGGGACACAGATACGCAGTATTTT	CATSRDEVGDTDTQYF